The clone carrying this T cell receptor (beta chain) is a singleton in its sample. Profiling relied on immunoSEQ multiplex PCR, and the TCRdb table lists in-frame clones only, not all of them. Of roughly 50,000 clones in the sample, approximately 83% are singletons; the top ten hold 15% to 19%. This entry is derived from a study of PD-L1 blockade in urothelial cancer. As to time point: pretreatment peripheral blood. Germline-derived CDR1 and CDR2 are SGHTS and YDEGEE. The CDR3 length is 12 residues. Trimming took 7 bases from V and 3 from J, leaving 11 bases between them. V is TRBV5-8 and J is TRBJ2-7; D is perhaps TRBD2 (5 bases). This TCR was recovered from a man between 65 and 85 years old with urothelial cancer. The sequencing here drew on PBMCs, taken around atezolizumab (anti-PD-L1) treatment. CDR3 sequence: CASPAGGYEQYF. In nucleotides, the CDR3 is TGTGCCAGCCCGGCGGGTGGCTACGAGCAGTACTTC. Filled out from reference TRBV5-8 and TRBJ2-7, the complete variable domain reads EAGVTQSPTHLIKTRGQQATLRCSPISGHTSVYWYQQALGLGLQFLLWYDEGEERNRGNFPPRFSGRQFPNYSSELNVNALELEDSALYLCASPAGGYEQYFGPGTRLTVT.